A selection of T cell receptor beta chains follows, all from one sample in a study of T cell responses to AZD1222 COVID-19 vaccine. Here immunoSEQ multiplex PCR was the method, and the copy in TCRdb shows in-frame clones only, minus some. The sample has 95,000 to 150,000 clones, about nine tenths seen once; the top ten hold about 7.8%. This sample comprised peripheral blood, obtained on day 0 of AZD1222 vaccination. All receptors come from an adult in good health. Both conserved end residues are part of each CDR3. A D gene is named only where the DNA matches it firmly. Size tells how often a clone was seen (once, few, many) or the class of an expanded clone, and some rows leave it out.

>NA|TRBJ1-1|TRBD1|TRBV6-5
CASSYSGTGEAFF
TGTGCCAGCAGTTACTCTGGGACAGGTGAAGCTTTCTTT
>NA|TRBJ2-1|TRBD2|TRBV7-9
CASSPRVLAVYNEQFF
TGTGCCAGCAGTCCTAGGGTCCTAGCGGTCTACAATGAGCAGTTCTTC
>NA|TRBJ2-5|NA|TRBV10-1
CASSEAGRETQYF
TGCGCCAGCAGTGAGGCAGGGAGGGAGACCCAGTACTTC
>NA|TRBJ2-1|NA|TRBV10-2
CASSGGRGEQFF
TGCGCCAGCAGTGGGGGAAGGGGTGAGCAGTTCTTC
>NA|TRBJ2-3|NA|TRBV28
CASKPPGDRNTQYF
TGTGCCAGCAAACCCCCAGGGGATCGGAATACGCAGTATTTT
>NA|TRBJ2-7|NA|TRBV9
CASSPSGGSYEQYF
TGTGCCAGCAGCCCCTCAGGAGGATCCTACGAGCAGTACTTC
>NA|TRBJ2-1|NA|TRBV18
CASSPRVAGSNEQFF
TGTGCCAGCTCACCACGGGTTGCGGGTAGCAATGAGCAGTTCTTC
>NA|TRBJ1-5|NA|TRBV28
CASRETVSPNQPQHF
TGTGCCAGCAGAGAGACCGTCAGCCCCAATCAGCCCCAGCATTTT
>few|TRBJ2-2|NA|TRBV5-5
CASSLGASRVGTGELFF
TGTGCCAGCAGCTTAGGGGCTAGCCGAGTTGGGACCGGGGAGCTGTTTTTT
>NA|TRBJ1-2|NA|TRBV19
CASSFSGLLAF
TGTGCCAGTAGTTTCAGTGGGCTGTTAGCCTTC
>NA|TRBJ2-7|NA|TRBV6-6
CASSRTRGTSYEQYF
TGTGCCAGCAGCCGGACCAGGGGTACCTCCTACGAGCAGTACTTC
>few|TRBJ1-6|TRBD1|TRBV7-9
CASSPPGQSSYNSPLHF
TGTGCCAGCAGTCCTCCGGGACAGAGCTCCTATAATTCACCCCTCCACTTT
>NA|TRBJ2-1|TRBD1|TRBV5-6
CASSFLDRGSDEQFF
TGTGCCAGCAGCTTTCTGGACAGGGGGTCGGATGAGCAGTTCTTC
>NA|TRBJ1-5|TRBD1|TRBV6-6
CATTGGNQPQHF
TGTGCCACCACAGGGGGTAATCAGCCCCAGCATTTT
>once|TRBJ2-2|NA|TRBV19
CASSILPGQPRGNTGELFF
TGTGCCAGTAGTATACTGCCGGGACAACCGAGGGGAAACACCGGGGAGCTGTTTTTT